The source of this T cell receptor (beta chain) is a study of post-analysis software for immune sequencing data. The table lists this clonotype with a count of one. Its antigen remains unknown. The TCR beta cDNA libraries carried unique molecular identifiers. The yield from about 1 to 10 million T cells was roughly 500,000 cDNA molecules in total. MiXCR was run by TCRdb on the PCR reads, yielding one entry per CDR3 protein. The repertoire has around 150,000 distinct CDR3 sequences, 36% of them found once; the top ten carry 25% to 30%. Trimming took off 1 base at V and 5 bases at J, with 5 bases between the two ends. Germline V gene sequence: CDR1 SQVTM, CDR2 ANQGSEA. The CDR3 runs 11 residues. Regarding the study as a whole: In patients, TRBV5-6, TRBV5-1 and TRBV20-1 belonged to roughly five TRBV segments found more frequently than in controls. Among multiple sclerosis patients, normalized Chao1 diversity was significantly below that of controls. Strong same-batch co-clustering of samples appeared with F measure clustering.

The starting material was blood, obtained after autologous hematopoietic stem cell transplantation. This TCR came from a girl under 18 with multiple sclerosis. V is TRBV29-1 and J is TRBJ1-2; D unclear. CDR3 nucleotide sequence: TGCAGCGTTGAAGTCCGGTATGGCTACACCTTC. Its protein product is CSVEVRYGYTF. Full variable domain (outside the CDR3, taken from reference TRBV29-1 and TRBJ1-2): SAVISQKPSRDICQRGTSLTIQCQVDSQVTMMFWYRQQPGQSLTLIATANQGSEATYESGFVIDKFPISRPNLTFSTLTVSNMSPEDSSIYLCSVEVRYGYTFGSGTRLTVV.